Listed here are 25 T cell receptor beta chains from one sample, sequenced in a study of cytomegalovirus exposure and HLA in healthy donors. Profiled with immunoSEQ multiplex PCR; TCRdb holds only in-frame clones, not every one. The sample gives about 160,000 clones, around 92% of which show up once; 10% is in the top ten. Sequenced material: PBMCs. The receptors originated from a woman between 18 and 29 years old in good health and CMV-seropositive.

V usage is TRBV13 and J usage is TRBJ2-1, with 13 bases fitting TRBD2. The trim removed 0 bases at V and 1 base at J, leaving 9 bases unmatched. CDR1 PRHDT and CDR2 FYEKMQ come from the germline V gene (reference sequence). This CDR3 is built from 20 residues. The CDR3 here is CASSLGRGLAGSLSYNEQFF. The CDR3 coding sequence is TGTGCCAGCAGCTTAGGCCGGGGACTAGCGGGATCACTTTCCTACAATGAGCAGTTCTTC.

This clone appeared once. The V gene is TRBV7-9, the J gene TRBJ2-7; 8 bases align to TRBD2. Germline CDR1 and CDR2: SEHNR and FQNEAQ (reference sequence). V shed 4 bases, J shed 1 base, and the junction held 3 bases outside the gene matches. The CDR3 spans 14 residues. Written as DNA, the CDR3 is TGTGCCAGCAGCTGGAGCGGGAGTTCCTACGAGCAGTACTTC. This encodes CASSWSGSSYEQYF.

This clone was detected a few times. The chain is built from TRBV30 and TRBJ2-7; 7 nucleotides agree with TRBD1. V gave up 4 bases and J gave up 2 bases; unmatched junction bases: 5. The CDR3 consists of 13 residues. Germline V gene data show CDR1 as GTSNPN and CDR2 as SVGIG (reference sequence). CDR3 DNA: TGTGCCTGGACCGGGACAGTAGCCTACGAGCAGTACTTC. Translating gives CAWTGTVAYEQYF.

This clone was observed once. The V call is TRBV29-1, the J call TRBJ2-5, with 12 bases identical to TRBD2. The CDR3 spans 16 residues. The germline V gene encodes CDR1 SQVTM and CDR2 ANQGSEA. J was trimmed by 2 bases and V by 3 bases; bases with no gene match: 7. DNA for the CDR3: TGCAGCGTTGATCGACTAGCGGGAGTAAGTCAAGAGACCCAGTACTTC. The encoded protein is CSVDRLAGVSQETQYF.

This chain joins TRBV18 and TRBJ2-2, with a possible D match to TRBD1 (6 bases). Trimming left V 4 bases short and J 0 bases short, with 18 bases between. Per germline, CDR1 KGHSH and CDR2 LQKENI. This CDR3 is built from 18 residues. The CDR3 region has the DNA TGTGCCAGCTCACTCGGGATAGGTACAGGGTCGAACACCGGGGAGCTGTTTTTT. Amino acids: CASSLGIGTGSNTGELFF.

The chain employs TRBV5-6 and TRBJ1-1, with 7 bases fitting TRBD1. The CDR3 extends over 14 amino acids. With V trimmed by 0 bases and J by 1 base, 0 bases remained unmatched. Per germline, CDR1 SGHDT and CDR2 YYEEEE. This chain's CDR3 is CASSLGDRNTEAFF. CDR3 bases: TGTGCCAGCAGCTTGGGGGACAGGAACACTGAAGCTTTCTTT.

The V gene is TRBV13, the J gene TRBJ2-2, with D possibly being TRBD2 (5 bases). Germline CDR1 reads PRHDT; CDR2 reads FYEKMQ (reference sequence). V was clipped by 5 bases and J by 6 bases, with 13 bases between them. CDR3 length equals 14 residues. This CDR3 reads CASSPRGIAGELFF. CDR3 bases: TGTGCCAGCAGCCCCCGGGGAATCGCCGGGGAGCTGTTTTTT. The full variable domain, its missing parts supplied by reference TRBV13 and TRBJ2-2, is AAGVIQSPRHLIKEKRETATLKCYPIPRHDTVYWYQQGPGQDPQFLISFYEKMQSDKGSIPDRFSAQQFSDYHSELNMSSLELGDSALYFCASSPRGIAGELFFGEGSRLTVL.

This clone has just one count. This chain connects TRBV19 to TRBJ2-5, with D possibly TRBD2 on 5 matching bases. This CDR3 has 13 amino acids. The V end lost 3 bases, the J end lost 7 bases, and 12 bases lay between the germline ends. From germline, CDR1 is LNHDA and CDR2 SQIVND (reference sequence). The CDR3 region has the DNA TGTGCCAGTAGTATGGACCAGGCGGGGACCCAGTACTTC. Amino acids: CASSMDQAGTQYF.

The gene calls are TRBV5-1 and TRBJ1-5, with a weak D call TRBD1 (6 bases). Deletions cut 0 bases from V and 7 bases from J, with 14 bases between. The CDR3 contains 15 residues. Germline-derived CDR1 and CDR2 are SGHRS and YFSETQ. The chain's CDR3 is CASSLAPGGRQPQHF. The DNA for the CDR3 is TGCGCCAGCAGCTTGGCCCCGGGGGGCCGGCAGCCCCAGCATTTT.

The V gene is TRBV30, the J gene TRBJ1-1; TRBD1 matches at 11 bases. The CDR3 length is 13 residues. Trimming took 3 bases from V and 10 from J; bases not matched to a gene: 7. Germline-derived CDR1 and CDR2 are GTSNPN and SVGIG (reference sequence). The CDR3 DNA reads TGTGCCTGGAGGAAAGGGACAGGGGGGACAGCTTTCTTT. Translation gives CAWRKGTGGTAFF.

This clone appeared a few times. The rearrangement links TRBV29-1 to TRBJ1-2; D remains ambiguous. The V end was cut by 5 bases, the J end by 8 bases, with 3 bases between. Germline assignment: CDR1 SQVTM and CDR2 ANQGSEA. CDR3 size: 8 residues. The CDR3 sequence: CSVPGYTF. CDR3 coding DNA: TGCAGCGTTCCAGGCTACACCTTC. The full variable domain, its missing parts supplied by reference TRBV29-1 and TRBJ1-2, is SAVISQKPSRDICQRGTSLTIQCQVDSQVTMMFWYRQQPGQSLTLIATANQGSEATYESGFVIDKFPISRPNLTFSTLTVSNMSPEDSSIYLCSVPGYTFGSGTRLTVV.

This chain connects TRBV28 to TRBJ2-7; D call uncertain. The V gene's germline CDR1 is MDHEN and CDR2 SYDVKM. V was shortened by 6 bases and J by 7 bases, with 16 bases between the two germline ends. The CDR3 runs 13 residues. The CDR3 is CASRVLTGSEQYF. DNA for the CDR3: TGTGCCAGCAGGGTCCTGACCGGGTCTGAGCAGTACTTC. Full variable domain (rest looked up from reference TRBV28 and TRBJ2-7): DVKVTQSSRYLVKRTGEKVFLECVQDMDHENMFWYRQDPGLGLRLIYFSYDVKMKEKGDIPEGYSVSREKKERFSLILESASTNQTSMYLCASRVLTGSEQYFGPGTRLTVT.

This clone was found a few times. CDR3 sequence: CASSQLAGEPQYF. CDR3 DNA: TGTGCCAGTAGTCAGCTAGCGGGAGAGCCCCAGTACTTC. The J gene is TRBJ2-7, the V gene TRBV19; 10 nucleotides agree with TRBD2. This CDR3 is 13 amino acids long. CDR1 is LNHDA and CDR2 is SQIVND in the germline V gene (reference sequence). V trimming: 5 bases; J trimming: 10 bases; junction bases outside the gene matches: 8.

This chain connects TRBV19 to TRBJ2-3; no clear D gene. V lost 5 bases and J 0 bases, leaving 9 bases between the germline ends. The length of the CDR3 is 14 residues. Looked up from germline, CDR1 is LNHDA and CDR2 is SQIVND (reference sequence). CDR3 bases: TGTGCCAGTAGTGTCCAGTCTAGCACAGATACGCAGTATTTT. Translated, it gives CASSVQSSTDTQYF.

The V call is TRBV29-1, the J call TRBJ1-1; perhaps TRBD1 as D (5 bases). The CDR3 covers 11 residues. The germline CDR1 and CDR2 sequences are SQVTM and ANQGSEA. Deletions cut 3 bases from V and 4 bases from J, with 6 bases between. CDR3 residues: CSVEGGTEAFF. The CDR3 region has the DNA TGCAGCGTTGAGGGGGGCACTGAAGCTTTCTTT.

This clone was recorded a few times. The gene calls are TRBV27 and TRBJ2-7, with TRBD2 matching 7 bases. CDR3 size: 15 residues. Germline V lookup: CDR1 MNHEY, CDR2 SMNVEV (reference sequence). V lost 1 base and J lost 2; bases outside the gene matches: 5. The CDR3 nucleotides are TGTGCCAGCAGTTTATGGGCTAGCGGAGCCTACGAGCAGTACTTC. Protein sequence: CASSLWASGAYEQYF.

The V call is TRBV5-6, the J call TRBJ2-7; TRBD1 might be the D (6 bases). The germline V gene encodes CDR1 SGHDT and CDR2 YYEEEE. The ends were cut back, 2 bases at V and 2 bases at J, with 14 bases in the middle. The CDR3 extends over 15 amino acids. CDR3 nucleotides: TGTGCCAGCAGCTTCGCCGCTGAGGGGGCCTACGAGCAGTACTTC. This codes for CASSFAAEGAYEQYF.

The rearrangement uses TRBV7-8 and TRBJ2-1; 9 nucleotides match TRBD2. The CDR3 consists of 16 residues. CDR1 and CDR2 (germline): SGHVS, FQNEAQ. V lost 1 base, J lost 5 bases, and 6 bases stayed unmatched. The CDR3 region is CASSLGPSGTNNEQFF. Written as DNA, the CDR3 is TGTGCCAGCAGCTTAGGCCCTAGCGGGACTAACAATGAGCAGTTCTTC.

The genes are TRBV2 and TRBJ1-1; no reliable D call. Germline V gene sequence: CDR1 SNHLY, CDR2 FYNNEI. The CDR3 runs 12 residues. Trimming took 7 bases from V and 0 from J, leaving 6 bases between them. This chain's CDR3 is CASNRLNTEAFF. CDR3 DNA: TGTGCCAGCAACAGACTGAACACTGAAGCTTTCTTT.

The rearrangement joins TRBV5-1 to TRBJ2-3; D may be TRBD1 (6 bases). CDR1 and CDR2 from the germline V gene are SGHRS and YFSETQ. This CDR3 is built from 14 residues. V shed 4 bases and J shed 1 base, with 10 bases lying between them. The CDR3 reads CASSPGHRTDTQYF. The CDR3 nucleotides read TGCGCCAGCAGCCCGGGACACCGCACAGATACGCAGTATTTT.

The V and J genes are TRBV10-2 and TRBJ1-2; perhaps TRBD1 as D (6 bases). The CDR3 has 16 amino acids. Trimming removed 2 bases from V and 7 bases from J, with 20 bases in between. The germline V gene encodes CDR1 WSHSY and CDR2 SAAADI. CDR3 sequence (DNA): TGCGCCAGCAGTGAGAGGGGGGGGTATCTTTTTTTTGGCTACACCTTC. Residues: CASSERGGYLFFGYTF.

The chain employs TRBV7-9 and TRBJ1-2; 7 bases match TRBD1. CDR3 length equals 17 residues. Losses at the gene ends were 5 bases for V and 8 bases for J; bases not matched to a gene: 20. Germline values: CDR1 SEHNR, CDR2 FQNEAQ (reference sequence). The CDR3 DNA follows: TGTGCCAGCAGCCTACCGCTATTGACGGCGGCGGGACAGGGCTACACCTTC. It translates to CASSLPLLTAAGQGYTF.

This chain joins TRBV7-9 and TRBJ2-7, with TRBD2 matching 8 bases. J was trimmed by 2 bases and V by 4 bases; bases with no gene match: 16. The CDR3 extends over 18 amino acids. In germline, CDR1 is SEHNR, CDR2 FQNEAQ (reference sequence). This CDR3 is CASSSRAPGGRTPYEQYF. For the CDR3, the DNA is TGTGCCAGCAGCTCGAGGGCCCCGGGCGGGAGGACTCCCTACGAGCAGTACTTC.

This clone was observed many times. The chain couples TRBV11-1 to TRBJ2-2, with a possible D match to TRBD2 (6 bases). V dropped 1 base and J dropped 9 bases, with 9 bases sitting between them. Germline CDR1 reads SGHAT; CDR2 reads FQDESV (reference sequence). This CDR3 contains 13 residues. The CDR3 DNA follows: TGTGCCAGCAGCTTAGAGGAGGGCCGGGAGCTGTTTTTT. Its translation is CASSLEEGRELFF. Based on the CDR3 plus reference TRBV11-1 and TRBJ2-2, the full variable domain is EAEVAQSPRYKITEKSQAVAFWCDPISGHATLYWYRQILGQGPELLVQFQDESVVDDSQLPKDRFSAERLKGVDSTLKIQPAELGDSAMYLCASSLEEGRELFFGEGSRLTVL.

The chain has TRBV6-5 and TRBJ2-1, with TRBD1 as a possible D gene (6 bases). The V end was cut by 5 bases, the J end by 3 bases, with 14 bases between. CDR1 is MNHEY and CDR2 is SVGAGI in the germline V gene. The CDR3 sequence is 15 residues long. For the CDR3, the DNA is TGTGCCAGCAGTCACCGACAGGCTAGCTACAATGAGCAGTTCTTC. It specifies CASSHRQASYNEQFF.